One and the same sample provided the 9 T cell receptor beta chains below, sequenced in a study of early T cells in non-severe SARS-CoV-2 infection. TCRdb independently ran MiXCR on the 5' RACE reads; one entry per CDR3 protein. Of tens of thousands of distinct CDR3 sequences detected, roughly 10% appear once; the ten largest clones hold roughly 4.8%. Sequences were obtained from whole blood. Source of these receptors: an adult who was a healthcare worker with PCR-confirmed SARS-CoV-2 infection or an uninfected control (not recorded which).

The V gene is TRBV5-1, the J gene TRBJ2-7; TRBD1 aligns across 9 bases. The germline gives CDR1 SGHRS, CDR2 YFSETQ. The CDR3 sequence is 15 residues long. With V trimmed by 4 bases and J by 3 bases, 8 bases remained unmatched. CDR3 bases: TGCGCCAGCAGCACTCCGGGACAGGGCTTCTACGAGCAGTACTTC. It codes for CASSTPGQGFYEQYF.

This clonotype was counted many times. The rearrangement links TRBV24-1 to TRBJ2-3; D gene ambiguous. Between the trimmed V and J ends, which lost 4 bases and 3 bases, there was a span of 7 bases. CDR1 is KGHDR and CDR2 is SFDVKD in the germline V gene. This CDR3 has 13 residues. The CDR3: CATSDPPTDTQYF. The CDR3 DNA reads TGTGCCACCAGTGACCCACCTACAGATACGCAGTATTTT.

The sample holds one count of this clonotype. The V call is TRBV12-3 or TRBV12-4, the J call TRBJ1-4, with no clear D. The CDR3 loop spans 13 amino acids. The V end was cut by 8 bases, the J end by 0 bases, with 7 bases between. CDR3 loop: CASGSATNEKLFF. The CDR3 nucleotides are TGTGCCAGCGGGTCTGCAACTAATGAAAAACTGTTTTTT.

Many counts were recorded for this clonotype. This chain joins TRBV28 and TRBJ1-1; no clear D gene. Trimming shortened V by 7 bases and J by 0 bases, and 9 bases separated the two germline ends. The germline V gene encodes CDR1 MDHEN and CDR2 SYDVKM. This CDR3 spans 13 amino acids. The CDR3 region is CASTLGMNTEAFF. The CDR3 DNA is TGTGCCAGCACCCTGGGGATGAACACTGAAGCTTTCTTT.

This clonotype was seen at least ten times. The chain has TRBV14 and TRBJ2-1; D uncertain. V lost 4 bases and J 2 bases, leaving 12 bases between the germline ends. The CDR3 has 15 residues. Germline CDR1 is SGHDN and CDR2 is FVKESK. The CDR3 loop is CASSPVVDPYNEQFF. CDR3 sequence (DNA): TGTGCCAGCAGCCCGGTTGTGGACCCCTACAATGAGCAGTTCTTC.

V gene TRBV12-3 or TRBV12-4 combines with J gene TRBJ2-3, with D perhaps TRBD2 (5 bases). This CDR3 has 12 amino acids. V lost 6 bases and J lost 5, with 9 bases in between. DNA of the CDR3: TGTGCCAGCAGACTACTAGGAGATACGCAGTATTTT. Encoded protein: CASRLLGDTQYF.

This clonotype occurred many times. The CDR3 nucleotides are TGTGCCAGCAGCGTAGGGTGGGCTGGGGCCAACGTCCTGACTTTC. It is translated as CASSVGWAGANVLTF. The rearrangement joins TRBV9 to TRBJ2-6; D remains unclear. The V and J ends lost 0 bases and 2 bases respectively, with 6 bases between them. CDR1 is SGDLS and CDR2 is YYNGEE in the germline V gene. The CDR3 has 15 amino acids.

In this sample, this clonotype turned up many times. The CDR3 DNA follows: TGTGCCAGCAGAACGATAGCGGGAGGAGGAGATACGCAGTATTTT. Translated: CASRTIAGGGDTQYF. V is TRBV12-3 or TRBV12-4 and J is TRBJ2-3, with TRBD2 matching 10 bases. The CDR3 spans 15 residues. V was pared by 6 bases and J by 5 bases, with 8 bases of the junction left unmatched.

On this clonotype itself: One junction end disagrees with the germline gene, perhaps due to a read error. This chain links TRBV24-1 with TRBJ2-7; D unresolved. Germline V gene lookup returns CDR1 KGHDR and CDR2 SFDVKD. This CDR3 region has 11 residues. CDR3 DNA sequence: TGTGCCACCAGTGCCCCGGGCAGGCGGAACTTC. Residues: CATSAPGRRNF.